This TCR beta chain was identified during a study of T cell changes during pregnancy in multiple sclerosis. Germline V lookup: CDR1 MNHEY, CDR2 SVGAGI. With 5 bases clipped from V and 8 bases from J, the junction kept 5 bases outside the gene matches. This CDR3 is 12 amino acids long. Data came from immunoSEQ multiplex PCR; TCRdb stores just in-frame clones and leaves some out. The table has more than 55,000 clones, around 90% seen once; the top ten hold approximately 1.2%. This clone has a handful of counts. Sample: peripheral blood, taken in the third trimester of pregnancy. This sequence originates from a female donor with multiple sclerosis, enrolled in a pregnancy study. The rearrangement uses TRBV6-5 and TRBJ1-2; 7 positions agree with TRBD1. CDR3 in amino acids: CASSTQGEGYTF. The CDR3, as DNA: TGTGCCAGCAGTACCCAGGGGGAAGGCTACACCTTC.